The 16 T cell receptor delta chains reported below all come from one sample, sequenced in a study of Vδ1+ human thymocytes. RNA was extracted from the cells and then reverse transcribed. CDR3 amplicons came from multiplex PCR with pooled V-gene forward and constant-region reverse primers. TCRdb re-processed the multiplex PCR reads via CATT. The profile covers tens of thousands of delta-chain clones, with 25% to 30% appearing a single time and more than 1.5% taken by the ten largest. Study-wide results and caveats: Thymic TRG and TRD repertoires appeared highly polyclonal, with Gaussian CDR3 length distributions.

These receptors lack a known antigen. The specimen sequenced was Vdelta1+ gamma-delta thymocytes from the thymus. Stated subset: FACS-sorted CD3+ TCRalphabeta- TCRVdelta1+ TCRVdelta2- thymocytes. All receptors come from a boy in the first two years of life who had congenital heart surgery.

Points on this clone: Just one base apart from a much larger clone, this may be a read error. Other DNA variants within this sample encode the same CDR3. The chain employs TRDV1 and TRDJ1, with D uncertain. Trimming took off 0 bases at V and 3 bases at J, with 5 bases between the two ends. The germline gives CDR1 TSWWSYY, CDR2 QGS. The CDR3 runs to 13 residues. The CDR3 spells CALGELLSDKLIF. The CDR3 coding sequence is TGTGCTCTTGGGGAACTCTTATCCGATAAACTCATCTTT.

This chain joins TRDV1 and TRDJ1, with D unclear. Germline CDR1 reads TSWWSYY; CDR2 reads QGS. The CDR3 length is 18 residues. V was pared by 0 bases and J by 3 bases, with 20 bases between. The CDR3 spells CALGELKLAVAGSDKLIF. The CDR3 coding sequence is TGTGCTCTTGGGGAACTAAAGCTCGCGGTTGCGGGGTCCGATAAACTCATCTTT.

There are a few counts of this clone. The chain combines TRDV1 with TRDJ1; 7 bases are a match to TRDD3. CDR1 is TSWWSYY, CDR2 QGS, per germline. Trimming removed 2 bases from V and 0 bases from J; junction bases left unmatched: 27. The CDR3 totals 23 residues. The CDR3 DNA reads TGTGCTCTTGGGGAAGTCGGCCTTCTTCACATACTGGCGGATACGGGGTACACCGATAAACTCATCTTT. Amino acid sequence: CALGEVGLLHILADTGYTDKLIF.

V and J are TRDV1 and TRDJ1, with D perhaps TRDD2 (6 bases). The CDR3 length is 19 residues. The V gene's germline CDR1 is TSWWSYY and CDR2 QGS. V dropped 4 bases and J dropped 8 bases, with 32 bases sitting between them. The CDR3 is CALGASGIPLPEGRSKLIF. DNA of the CDR3: TGTGCTCTTGGGGCTTCAGGCATACCTCTTCCTGAGGGTAGGTCAAAACTCATCTTT.

This clone has just a few counts. The rearrangement links TRDV1 to TRDJ1; 13 bases fit TRDD3. CDR3 length: 21 residues. The V gene's germline CDR1 is TSWWSYY and CDR2 QGS. V shed 0 bases, J shed 0 bases, and the junction held 13 bases outside the gene matches. The CDR3 DNA sequence: TGTGCTCTTGGGGAACTACAATTGGACTGGGGGATACGTCTGTACACCGATAAACTCATCTTT. It codes for CALGELQLDWGIRLYTDKLIF.

The table lists this clone with a few counts. One junction end disagrees with the germline gene, perhaps due to a read error. Different DNA sequences within this sample yield the same CDR3. The rearrangement joins TRDV1 to TRDJ1; D is possibly TRDD2 (7 bases). Germline CDR1 is TSWWSYY and CDR2 is QGS. The CDR3 is 16 amino acids. This chain's CDR3 is CALGVPTGDPTDKLIF. The CDR3, as DNA: TGTGCTCTTGGGGTTCCTACGGGGGACCCTACCGATAAACTCATCTTC.

This clone was counted only a few times. The rearrangement uses TRDV1 and TRDJ1, with TRDD3 matching over 12 bases. The CDR3 spans 17 residues. After removal of 1 base from V and 6 bases from J, the junction contained 9 bases not matched to a gene. CDR1 and CDR2 (germline): TSWWSYY, QGS. CDR3 DNA sequence: TGTGCTCTTGGGGAACGTAGGGCTGGGGGATACGTACATAAACTCATCTTT. Encoded protein: CALGERRAGGYVHKLIF.

The chain carries TRDV1 and TRDJ1; 9 positions agree with TRDD3. V dropped 3 bases and J dropped 0; count of bases not matched to a gene: 8. Germline CDR1 and CDR2: TSWWSYY and QGS. The CDR3 is 17 residues long. The CDR3 sequence is CALGDPWGYADTDKLIF. The CDR3 region has the DNA TGTGCTCTTGGGGACCCCTGGGGATACGCGGACACCGATAAACTCATCTTT.

Regarding this clone: Within the sample, other DNA sequences also encode this same CDR3. V and J are TRDV1 and TRDJ1, with TRDD3 matching 12 bases. V shed 1 base, J shed 5 bases, and the junction held 32 bases outside the gene matches. The CDR3 spans 25 residues. Germline V gene data show CDR1 as TSWWSYY and CDR2 as QGS. In nucleotides, the CDR3 is TGTGCTCTTGGGGAACGAGCCTATCTTCCTACCACTACTGGGGGATACTGGAAGAGAACTGATAAACTCATCTTT. It specifies CALGERAYLPTTTGGYWKRTDKLIF.

Concerning this clone: A read error may produce the germline difference seen at one junction end. This chain joins TRDV1 and TRDJ1, with D maybe TRDD3 (7 bases). From germline, CDR1 is TSWWSYY and CDR2 QGS. This CDR3 spans 21 amino acids. The CDR3 coding sequence is TGTGCTCTTGGGGGGGCTCCTACGGAAAGTACTGGGGCAGGGGTCACCAATAAACTCATCTTT. It translates to CALGGAPTESTGAGVTNKLIF.

This clone was counted between two and nine times. This chain uses TRDV1 with TRDJ1; the D is unclear. V gave up 4 bases and J gave up 7 bases, with 19 bases separating them. Germline loops: CDR1 TSWWSYY, CDR2 QGS. The CDR3 is 15 residues long. The CDR3 nucleotides read TGTGCTCTTGGGGGGGCCCCGCACCAAACCCTTAAACTCATCTTT. It translates to CALGGAPHQTLKLIF.

This clone was detected only a few times. This chain links TRDV1 with TRDJ1, with D perhaps TRDD3 (5 bases). V lost 3 bases and J 2 bases, leaving 10 bases between the germline ends. There are 14 residues in the CDR3. Germline lookup yields CDR1 TSWWSYY and CDR2 QGS. This CDR3 is CALGDLRDTDKLIF. CDR3 sequence (DNA): TGTGCTCTTGGGGACCTCAGGGATACCGATAAACTCATCTTT.

In its sample, this clone was seen a few times. J is TRDJ1 and V is TRDV1; 7 bases align to TRDD3. The germline V gene encodes CDR1 TSWWSYY and CDR2 QGS. The V and J ends lost 4 bases and 10 bases, in that order; junction bases with no gene match: 15. This CDR3 has 15 residues. CDR3 amino acids: CALGADRGIYEGLIF. The CDR3 bases are TGTGCTCTTGGGGCCGACAGGGGGATCTACGAGGGACTCATCTTT.

Comments on this clone: A clone one base away is much larger, so this may be a read error. The rearrangement links TRDV1 to TRDJ1, with TRDD3 identical over 8 bases. The CDR3 is 21 amino acids. V gave up 4 bases and J gave up 0 bases; unmatched junction bases: 22. Per the germline V gene, CDR1 is TSWWSYY and CDR2 is QGS. CDR3 amino acids: CALGVLYQLRWGTTYTDKLIF. In DNA, the CDR3 is TGTGCTCTTGGGGTCCTCTACCAACTTCGCTGGGGGACCACGTACACCGATAAACTCATCTTT.

Comment on this clone: Other DNA sequences within the sample encode an identical CDR3. The genes are TRDV1 and TRDJ1, with a possible D match to TRDD2 (6 bases). This CDR3 region has 19 residues. V lost 4 bases and J lost 3, with 27 bases in between. Germline V gene lookup returns CDR1 TSWWSYY and CDR2 QGS. CDR3 amino acids: CALGGAPSTHSLMADKLIF. CDR3 nucleotides: TGTGCTCTTGGGGGTGCACCTTCCACCCATTCCCTTATGGCCGATAAACTCATCTTT.

This clone showed up just a few times. The same CDR3 can be traced to other DNA sequences in this sample. The chain uses TRDV1 and TRDJ1; 8 nucleotides line up with TRDD3. Germline V gene data show CDR1 as TSWWSYY and CDR2 as QGS. J lost 0 bases, V lost 0 bases, and 24 bases had no gene match. CDR3 length equals 23 residues. CDR3 loop: CALGELANSLGDTGQRDTDKLIF. The CDR3 region has the DNA TGTGCTCTTGGGGAACTTGCCAACTCCCTCGGGGATACCGGACAAAGGGACACCGATAAACTCATCTTT.